This T cell receptor (beta chain) was retrieved from a study of T cells in Graves' hyperthyroidism and ophthalmopathy. The investigators amplified TCR beta CDR3 regions from RNA transcripts. During a first-round RT-PCR of the TCR CDR3, the HTBI primer set was used. TCRdb recomputed calls from the multiplex PCR reads with MiXCR, one row per CDR3 protein. The repertoire holds 600,000 to 750,000 distinct CDR3 sequences, with approximately 15% as singletons. Per the germline V gene, CDR1 is MDHEN and CDR2 is SYDVKM. The V gene end was trimmed by 8 bases and the J gene end by 4 bases; junction bases not matched to a gene: 5. The CDR3 is made up of 13 amino acids. Overall study results and limits: Ophthalmopathy onset followed model prediction by a median about six months.

This clonotype was detected ten times or more. Its antigen is not identified. This chain joins TRBV28 and TRBJ1-1, with 9 nucleotides matching TRBD1. What was sequenced was blood. The TCR was taken from a man aged 45 to 65 with Graves' hyperthyroidism. CDR3 nucleotides: TGTGCCAGCCGGGACAGGGAGTCCACTGAAGCTTTCTTT. Encoded protein: CASRDRESTEAFF.